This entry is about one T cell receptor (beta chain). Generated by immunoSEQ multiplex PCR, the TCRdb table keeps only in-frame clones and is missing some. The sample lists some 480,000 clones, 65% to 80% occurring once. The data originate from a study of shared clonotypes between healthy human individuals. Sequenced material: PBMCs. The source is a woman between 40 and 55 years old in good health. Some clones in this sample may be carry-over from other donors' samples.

The CDR3 here is CASSSRLAGSTDTQYF. The CDR3 nucleotides read TGTGCCAGTAGTTCCAGACTAGCGGGAAGCACAGATACGCAGTATTTT. The chain has TRBV19 and TRBJ2-3; 11 positions match TRBD2. V gave up 5 bases and J gave up 0 bases; unmatched junction bases: 4. This CDR3 is built from 16 residues. The V gene's germline CDR1 is LNHDA and CDR2 SQIVND (reference sequence).